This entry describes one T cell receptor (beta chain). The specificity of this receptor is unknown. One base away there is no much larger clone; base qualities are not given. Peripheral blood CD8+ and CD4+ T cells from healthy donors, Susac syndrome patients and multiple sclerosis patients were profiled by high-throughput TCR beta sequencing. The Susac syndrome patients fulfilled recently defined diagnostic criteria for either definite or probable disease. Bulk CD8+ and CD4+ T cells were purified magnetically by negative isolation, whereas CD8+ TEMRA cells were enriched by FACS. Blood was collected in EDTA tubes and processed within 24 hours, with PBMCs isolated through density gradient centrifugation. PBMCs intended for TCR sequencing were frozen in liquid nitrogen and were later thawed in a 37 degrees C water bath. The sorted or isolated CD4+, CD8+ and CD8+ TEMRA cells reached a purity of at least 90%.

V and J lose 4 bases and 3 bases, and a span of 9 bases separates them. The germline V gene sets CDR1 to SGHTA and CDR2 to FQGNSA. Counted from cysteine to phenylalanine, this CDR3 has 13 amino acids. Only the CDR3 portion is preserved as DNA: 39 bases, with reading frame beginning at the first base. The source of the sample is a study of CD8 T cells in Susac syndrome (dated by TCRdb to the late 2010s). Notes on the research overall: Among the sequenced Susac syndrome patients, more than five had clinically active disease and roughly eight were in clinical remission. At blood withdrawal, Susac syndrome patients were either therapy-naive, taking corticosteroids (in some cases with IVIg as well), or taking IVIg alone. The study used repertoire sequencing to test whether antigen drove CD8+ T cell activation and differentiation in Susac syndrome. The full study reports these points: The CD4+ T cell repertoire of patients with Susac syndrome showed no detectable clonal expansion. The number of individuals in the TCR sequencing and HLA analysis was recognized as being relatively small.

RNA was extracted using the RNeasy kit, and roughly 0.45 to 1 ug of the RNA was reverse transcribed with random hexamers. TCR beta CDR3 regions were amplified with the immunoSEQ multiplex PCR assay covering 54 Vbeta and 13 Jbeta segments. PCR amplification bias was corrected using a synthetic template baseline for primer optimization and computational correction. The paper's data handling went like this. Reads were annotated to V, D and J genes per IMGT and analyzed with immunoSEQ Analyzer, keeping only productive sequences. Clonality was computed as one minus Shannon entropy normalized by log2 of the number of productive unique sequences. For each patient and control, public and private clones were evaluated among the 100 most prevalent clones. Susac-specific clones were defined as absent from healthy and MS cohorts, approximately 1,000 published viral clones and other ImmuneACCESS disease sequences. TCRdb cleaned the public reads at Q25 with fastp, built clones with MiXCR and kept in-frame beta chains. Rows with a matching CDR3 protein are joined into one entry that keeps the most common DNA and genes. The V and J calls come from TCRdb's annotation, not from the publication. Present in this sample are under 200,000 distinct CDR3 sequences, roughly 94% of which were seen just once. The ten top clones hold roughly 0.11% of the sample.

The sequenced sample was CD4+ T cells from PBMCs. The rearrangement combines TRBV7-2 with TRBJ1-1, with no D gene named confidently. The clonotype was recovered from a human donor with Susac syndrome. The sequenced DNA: TGTGCCAGCAGCTCCAGAGATTACACTGAAGCTTTCTTT. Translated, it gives CASSSRDYTEAFF.